The text below deals with one T cell receptor (beta chain). Its target antigen remains unknown. Base qualities are not provided; no much larger clone lies one nucleotide away. To sequence the TCRbeta CDR3 region, genomic DNA was isolated from the sorted cells. The immunoSEQ Assay was used to sequence the TCRbeta CDR3 regions. TCRdb's version of the immuneACCESS table is confined to in-frame rearrangements and falls short of the full clone set. An unresolved V gene accounts for under half of the shortfall where checked; the remainder is of unknown origin. The sample has about 75,000 clones on record, 86% of them singletons. The ten most abundant clones make up roughly 8% of the sample. This entry is derived from a study of OX40 agonist ivuxolimab in advanced cancers. Background for the entire study: Ivuxolimab was an agonistic, fully human IgG2 monoclonal antibody directed against OX40 (CD134), a costimulatory receptor. Of the approximately 50 dose-escalation patients, hepatocellular carcinoma was present in roughly 19, melanoma in roughly 15, renal cell carcinoma in 9 and head and neck cancer in 9. Intravenous ivuxolimab was administered to patients every 2 weeks at six dose levels: 0.01, 0.1, 0.3, 1.5, 3 and 10 mg/kg. The monotherapy dose-escalation portion (N ≈ 52 patients) of the phase I ivuxolimab trial is reported in the paper. Partial responses occurred in three dose-escalation patients, of whom one had hepatocellular carcinoma and two had cutaneous melanoma. Peripheral TCRbeta sequencing was intended to test whether TCR sequence diversity was altered and clonal T-cell expansion was caused by ivuxolimab. Patients were allowed to have had prior anti-PD-1, anti-PD-L1 or anti-CTLA-4 therapy, and around two fifths of the dose-escalation patients had been treated with checkpoint inhibitors. A male proportion of nearly 85% and a mean age of about 60 years, ranging from about 20 to 85, were recorded for the dose-escalation cohort.

Overall study outcomes, separate from this receptor: Low levels of normalized T-cell clonal expansion were also seen in some nonresponding patients. On average, CD8+ T cells showed more expanded clones than CD4+ T cells after ivuxolimab. Partial responders in the 0.1-3.0 mg/kg groups had among the lowest normalized peripheral clonal expansion, especially among CD8+ T cells. Clonal expansion of both CD4+ and CD8+ blood T cells was observed from baseline to week 6 at doses 0.1 to 3.0 mg/kg. Which antigens the clonally expanded peripheral T cells were specific for was not determined.

For this chain, trimming is 2 bases at the V end and 9 bases at the J end, and the number of junction bases without a gene match is 5. The CDR3 covers 14 residues, taking in both the cysteine and the phenylalanine. The kept DNA is CDR3 alone, 42 bases in frame from the first base. According to the germline V gene, CDR1 reads SGHTA and CDR2 reads FQGTGA. Patients with a history of autoimmune disease or receiving systemic immunosuppression were excluded from the trial. Peripheral blood for TCR sequencing was drawn from every dose cohort at baseline, at cycle 4 day 1 and at cycle 7 day 1. The samples were taken from a phase I, first-in-human, multicenter, open-label dose-escalation trial of ivuxolimab. The trial enrolled adults with locally advanced or metastatic head and neck squamous cell, hepatocellular, melanoma or renal cell carcinoma. Before TCR sequencing, CD4+ and CD8+ T cells were separately sorted from peripheral blood.

Recombination linked TRBV7-3 to TRBJ2-1; 9 nucleotides in the junction match TRBD2. This sample comprised CD4+ or CD8+ T cells sorted from blood, obtained in a trial of the OX40 agonist ivuxolimab. The TCR was taken from an adult with an advanced solid tumor such as melanoma, head and neck, liver or kidney cancer. The nucleotide sequence is given as TGTGCCAGCAGCTTAGGTAGCGGGAGCCGTGAGCAGTTCTTC. This codes for CASSLGSGSREQFF.